Listed below are T cell receptor beta chains from one sample, sequenced in a study of cytomegalovirus exposure and HLA in healthy donors. The protocol was immunoSEQ multiplex PCR, while the TCRdb copy is restricted to in-frame clones and leaves out a portion. The repertoire includes about 160,000 clones, 70% to 80% of them detected once, and 3.5% to 5.5% sits in the top ten. The sample consisted of PBMCs. The receptors originated from a man aged 40-49 years in good health and CMV-seronegative. Each CDR3 is given with its conserved first and last residue. A D gene is named only where the DNA matches it firmly. Not every row has a clone size; where given, it reads once, few, many or a size class.

CSVEEQDAYGYTF	TGCAGCGTTGAGGAACAGGACGCCTATGGCTACACCTTC	TRBJ1-2	TRBV29-1	.	.
CASSLDRDAGELFF	TGTGCCAGCAGTTTGGACAGGGATGCCGGGGAGCTGTTTTTT	TRBJ2-2	TRBV7-8	.	TRBD1
CASSHYNEQFF	TGTGCCAGCAGCCATTACAATGAGCAGTTCTTC	TRBJ2-1	TRBV5-6	once	.
CASSYFGEAFF	TGTGCCAGCAGTTACTTCGGTGAAGCTTTCTTT	TRBJ1-1	TRBV6-5	few	.
CASSLRSAGSGYTF	TGTGCCAGCAGCTTACGTTCGGCAGGCTCTGGCTACACCTTC	TRBJ1-2	TRBV5-4	.	.
CATSPRGLGGANVLTF	TGTGCCACCAGCCCGCGGGGCCTCGGCGGGGCCAACGTCCTGACTTTC	TRBJ2-6	TRBV15	.	.
CASSTTGGGAEAFF	TGTGCCAGCAGCACAACCGGCGGGGGTGCTGAAGCTTTCTTT	TRBJ1-1	TRBV9	.	.
CASSGLAGGPRTGELFF	TGTGCCAGCAGCGGACTAGCGGGGGGGCCTCGCACCGGGGAGCTGTTTTTT	TRBJ2-2	TRBV5-4	.	TRBD2
CASSLPGGNQPQHF	TGTGCCAGCAGTCTCCCGGGAGGCAATCAGCCCCAGCATTTT	TRBJ1-5	TRBV7-8	few	.
CSSSIPQETQYF	TGTTCCAGCAGCATCCCTCAAGAGACCCAGTACTTC	TRBJ2-5	TRBV7-9	.	.
CASSPLGTVVPYEQYF	TGTGCCAGCAGCCCCCTGGGGACTGTTGTACCCTACGAGCAGTACTTC	TRBJ2-7	TRBV7-9	.	.
CASSWDRGRRETQYF	TGCGCCAGCAGCTGGGACAGGGGGCGGCGGGAGACCCAGTACTTC	TRBJ2-5	TRBV5-1	.	TRBD1
CASSLQGSNNEQFF	TGTGCCAGCAGCTTACAGGGGTCCAACAATGAGCAGTTCTTC	TRBJ2-1	TRBV7-2	.	.
CASSLGSGGYQETQYF	TGTGCCAGCAGTTTAGGTAGCGGGGGGTATCAAGAGACCCAGTACTTC	TRBJ2-5	TRBV27	.	TRBD2
CASSVGGGTDTQYF	TGTGCCAGCAGTGTTGGCGGGGGCACAGATACGCAGTATTTT	TRBJ2-3	TRBV6-1	.	.
CASSSGGASYGYTF	TGTGCCAGCAGCTCAGGAGGGGCCTCCTATGGCTACACCTTC	TRBJ1-2	TRBV7-9	.	.
CASRTGGADGYTF	TGTGCCAGCAGAACAGGGGGCGCAGATGGCTACACCTTC	TRBJ1-2	TRBV28	.	TRBD1
CAWSLGGSIYEQYF	TGTGCCTGGAGTTTGGGGGGTAGCATCTACGAGCAGTACTTC	TRBJ2-7	TRBV30	.	.
CASSKGQFHHNSPLHF	TGTGCCAGCAGCAAGGGACAGTTTCATCATAATTCACCCCTCCACTTT	TRBJ1-6	TRBV5-8	.	TRBD1
CASSLAGEKLFF	TGCGCCAGCAGCTTGGCGGGGGAAAAACTGTTTTTT	TRBJ1-4	TRBV5-1	.	.
CASSPGTGSTGELFF	TGTGCCAGCAGTCCTGGGACAGGTTCCACCGGGGAGCTGTTTTTT	TRBJ2-2	TRBV28	.	TRBD1
CASKEVTGHGYTF	TGTGCCAGCAAGGAGGTAACAGGGCATGGCTACACCTTC	TRBJ1-2	TRBV6-1	.	.
CAWSPLGQGNNSPLHF	TGTGCCTGGAGTCCTCTGGGACAGGGAAATAATTCACCCCTCCACTTT	TRBJ1-6	TRBV30	.	TRBD1
CASSLGRSAETQYF	TGTGCTAGCAGCTTGGGGAGATCCGCCGAGACCCAGTACTTC	TRBJ2-5	TRBV7-7	.	.
CASSARTSGGTYRLELFF	TGTGCCAGTAGTGCACGGACTAGCGGGGGAACTTACCGGTTGGAGCTGTTTTTT	TRBJ2-2	TRBV19	.	TRBD2
CASSLIGRIEKLFF	TGTGCCAGCAGCTTAATTGGGAGGATTGAAAAACTGTTTTTT	TRBJ1-4	TRBV5-6	few	.
CASSQGTGWNTEAFF	TGCGCCAGCAGCCAAGGGACAGGGTGGAACACTGAAGCTTTCTTT	TRBJ1-1	TRBV4-1	.	TRBD1
CASSPPVRTEAFF	TGCGCCAGCAGCCCCCCGGTGAGGACTGAAGCTTTCTTT	TRBJ1-1	TRBV5-1	.	.
CAWGQGSEQYF	TGTGCCTGGGGACAGGGGAGCGAGCAGTACTTC	TRBJ2-7	TRBV30	.	TRBD1
CASSLVNGGNEQYF	TGCGCCAGCAGCTTGGTCAATGGAGGGAACGAGCAGTACTTC	TRBJ2-7	TRBV5-1	.	.
CASSLWDRSTDTQYF	TGCGCCAGCAGCTTGTGGGACAGGAGCACAGATACGCAGTATTTT	TRBJ2-3	TRBV5-1	.	TRBD1
CASRDSLVYEQYF	TGTGCCAGCAGGGACAGTTTAGTGTACGAGCAGTACTTC	TRBJ2-7	TRBV6-1	few	.
CASSQARGTGDDTEAFF	TGCGCCAGCAGCCAAGCCAGGGGGACAGGGGACGACACTGAAGCTTTCTTT	TRBJ1-1	TRBV4-3	.	TRBD1
CASSFSLNPGTSYEQYF	TGTGCCAGCAGTTTCTCCTTAAATCCGGGAACTTCCTACGAGCAGTACTTC	TRBJ2-7	TRBV28	.	.
CASRTNEQGKSYEQYF	TGTGCCAGTAGGACTAACGAACAGGGCAAATCCTACGAGCAGTACTTC	TRBJ2-7	TRBV19	few	.
CASSLVTGYEGIQYF	TGTGCCAGCAGCTTAGTAACAGGGTACGAGGGCATTCAGTACTTC	TRBJ2-4	TRBV5-6	.	.
CATSRTGLDGANVLTF	TGTGCCACCAGCAGAACAGGTTTGGATGGGGCCAACGTCCTGACTTTC	TRBJ2-6	TRBV15	.	.
CASSLGTLNTIYF	TGTGCCAGTAGCCTCGGGACATTAAACACCATATATTTT	TRBJ1-3	TRBV19	.	.
CASSGGGAGYMETQYF	TGTGCCAGCAGCGGGGGGGGAGCGGGCTATATGGAGACCCAGTACTTC	TRBJ2-5	TRBV9	.	TRBD2
CASRLQGSLGEQYF	TGTGCCAGCAGACTACAGGGGTCTCTAGGCGAGCAGTACTTC	TRBJ2-7	TRBV27	.	TRBD1
CASSATGANVLTF	TGTGCCAGCAGCGCCACTGGGGCCAACGTCCTGACTTTC	TRBJ2-6	TRBV9	.	.
CASSVTAGASIQYF	TGTGCCAGCAGTGTGACTGCGGGGGCGAGCATTCAGTACTTC	TRBJ2-4	TRBV28	.	.
CASSLTGGDGYTF	TGTGCCAGCTCACTCACAGGGGGCGATGGCTACACCTTC	TRBJ1-2	TRBV18	.	TRBD1
CASSVVGRETQYF	TGTGCCAGCAGCGTAGTAGGGAGGGAGACCCAGTACTTC	TRBJ2-5	TRBV9	.	.
CASSQDQGGPGELFF	TGCGCCAGCAGCCAAGATCAAGGGGGTCCCGGGGAGCTGTTTTTT	TRBJ2-2	TRBV4-3	.	.
CASSPRDSGNQPQHF	TGTGCCAGCAGCCCAAGGGACAGCGGCAATCAGCCCCAGCATTTT	TRBJ1-5	TRBV7-8	.	TRBD1
CARRLAGTDTQYF	TGCGCCAGACGACTAGCGGGCACAGATACGCAGTATTTT	TRBJ2-3	TRBV10-1	.	TRBD2
CAWSVANFREAFF	TGTGCCTGGAGTGTCGCTAATTTCCGTGAAGCTTTCTTT	TRBJ1-1	TRBV30	.	.
CASSLGAWTGTNEKLFF	TGTGCCAGCAGCTTAGGAGCATGGACAGGGACTAATGAAAAACTGTTTTTT	TRBJ1-4	TRBV7-8	once	TRBD1
CASSINQPGLAGDYEQYF	TGTGCCAGCTCAATCAATCAACCGGGACTAGCGGGGGACTACGAGCAGTACTTC	TRBJ2-7	TRBV18	.	TRBD2